The next 18 T cell receptor beta chains were all read from a single sample in a study of cytomegalovirus exposure and HLA in healthy donors. Sequencing used immunoSEQ multiplex PCR; TCRdb keeps in-frame clones, though not all of them. The sample has tens of thousands of clones, 80% to 85% seen once. The sample consisted of PBMCs. The receptors derive from a woman aged 18-29 years in good health and CMV-seropositive.

V usage is TRBV2 and J usage is TRBJ1-2; TRBD1 matches 7 bases. This CDR3 region has 13 residues. V shed 3 bases and J 4 bases; nucleotides not matched to a gene: 2. Looked up from germline, CDR1 is SNHLY and CDR2 is FYNNEI. The CDR3 loop reads CASSEDRSYGYTF. DNA for the CDR3: TGTGCCAGCAGTGAGGACAGGTCCTATGGCTACACCTTC.

The gene calls are TRBV6-5 and TRBJ2-2; TRBD1 agrees at 10 bases. V trimming: 8 bases; J trimming: 6 bases; junction bases outside the gene matches: 9. CDR3 length: 15 residues. Per the germline V gene, CDR1 is MNHEY and CDR2 is SVGAGI. CDR3 DNA sequence: TGTGCCAGCTGTCCCGGGACAGGGGATTCCGGGGAGCTGTTTTTT. Translation gives CASCPGTGDSGELFF.

The chain carries TRBV6-6 and TRBJ2-5, with TRBD1 as a possible D gene (6 bases). The CDR3 extends over 13 amino acids. The V and J ends lost 5 bases and 4 bases respectively, with 11 bases between them. Germline loops: CDR1 MNHNY, CDR2 SVGAGI (reference sequence). The CDR3 here is CASSVGRGETQYF. The CDR3 coding sequence is TGTGCCAGCAGTGTGGGCAGGGGAGAGACCCAGTACTTC.

The J gene is TRBJ2-7, the V gene TRBV28; 13 bases line up with TRBD2. Trimming removed 4 bases from V and 4 bases from J; junction bases left unmatched: 7. The germline CDR1 and CDR2 sequences are MDHEN and SYDVKM. The CDR3 has 16 residues. The CDR3 region is CASSSPTSGGHYEQYF. For the CDR3, the DNA is TGTGCCAGCAGTTCTCCGACTAGCGGGGGGCATTACGAGCAGTACTTC.

The V gene is TRBV11-3, the J gene TRBJ2-1; the match to TRBD1 covers 7 bases. This CDR3 spans 13 amino acids. The germline gives CDR1 SGHNT, CDR2 YENEEA. With 5 bases clipped from V and 10 bases from J, the junction kept 8 bases outside the gene matches. The CDR3 DNA reads TGTGCCAGCAGCGCCTACAGGGGACAGGAGCAGTTCTTC. Protein product: CASSAYRGQEQFF.

V and J are TRBV4-3 and TRBJ2-3, with TRBD2 identical over 8 bases. The CDR3 sequence is 15 residues long. Germline V gene lookup returns CDR1 LGHNA and CDR2 YSLEER. The J segment lost 5 bases and the V segment lost 4 bases, leaving 8 bases of the junction unmatched. This CDR3 is CASSPTSGEGDTQYF. DNA of the CDR3: TGCGCCAGCAGCCCAACTAGCGGCGAGGGAGATACGCAGTATTTT.

This chain links TRBV9 with TRBJ2-2; no clear D. The germline gives CDR1 SGDLS, CDR2 YYNGEE. Trimming removed 0 bases from V and 5 bases from J, with 11 bases in between. The CDR3 is 15 amino acids. The CDR3 DNA reads as TGTGCCAGCAGCGTAGGGGTTAGCCTTACCGGGGAGCTGTTTTTT. This gives the protein CASSVGVSLTGELFF.

The chain is built from TRBV9 and TRBJ2-3; TRBD2 matches at 12 bases. Per the germline V gene, CDR1 is SGDLS and CDR2 is YYNGEE. V lost 1 base, J lost 2 bases, and 17 bases stayed unmatched. There are 21 residues in the CDR3. Written as DNA, the CDR3 is TGTGCCAGCAGCGTAAGCACTAGCGGGGGGCGGACGGCCACCACCACAGATACGCAGTATTTT. Protein: CASSVSTSGGRTATTTDTQYF.

V is TRBV5-6 and J is TRBJ2-3, with 12 bases fitting TRBD1. The CDR3 sequence is 16 residues long. Germline V gene data show CDR1 as SGHDT and CDR2 as YYEEEE. With 5 bases clipped from V and 6 bases from J, the junction kept 10 bases outside the gene matches. This chain's CDR3 is CASSTGTGGRTDTQYF. The CDR3 DNA is TGTGCCAGCAGTACCGGGACAGGGGGCCGTACTGATACGCAGTATTTT.

The genes are TRBV4-1 and TRBJ2-1; tentative D call: TRBD2 (5 bases). Deletions cut 8 bases from V and 0 bases from J, with 14 bases between. The germline V gene encodes CDR1 MGHRA and CDR2 YSYEKL. The CDR3 totals 15 residues. Here the CDR3 DNA reads TGCGCCAGCTTGGACTCACTAAGCTCCTACAATGAGCAGTTCTTC. Its protein product is CASLDSLSSYNEQFF.

This rearrangement joins TRBV28 to TRBJ2-7; D remains unclear. Germline-derived CDR1 and CDR2 are MDHEN and SYDVKM. V was shortened by 3 bases and J by 6 bases, with 18 bases between the two germline ends. The CDR3 runs 15 residues. The CDR3 loop reads CASSFSTTSTGEQYF. As DNA, the CDR3 is TGTGCCAGCAGTTTTTCCACCACATCAACGGGCGAGCAGTACTTC.

V gene TRBV11-2 combines with J gene TRBJ2-7; 8 nucleotides line up with TRBD1. The CDR3 runs to 17 residues. With 6 bases clipped from V and 0 bases from J, the junction kept 13 bases outside the gene matches. Looked up from germline, CDR1 is SGHAT and CDR2 is FQNNGV. The CDR3 bases are TGTGCCAGCAGTCCGCCGCCCTCAGGGGGCTTCTCCTACGAGCAGTACTTC. Its translation: CASSPPPSGGFSYEQYF.

This rearrangement joins TRBV5-8 to TRBJ2-3; 10 nucleotides match TRBD1. V lost 6 bases, J lost 2 bases, and 6 bases stayed unmatched. This CDR3 has 15 amino acids. CDR1 is SGHTS and CDR2 is YDEGEE in the germline V gene. This CDR3 reads CASTWGQGPTDTQYF. CDR3 DNA sequence: TGTGCCAGCACCTGGGGACAGGGGCCCACAGATACGCAGTATTTT.

The chain recombines TRBV18 with TRBJ2-7, with D perhaps TRBD2 (5 bases). Trimming stripped 5 bases from V and 6 bases from J, with 20 bases between. This CDR3 contains 15 residues. Germline V gene sequence: CDR1 KGHSH, CDR2 LQKENI. CDR3 protein: CASSEISRGRGEQYF. For the CDR3, the DNA is TGTGCCAGCTCAGAGATCTCCCGCGGGCGCGGCGAGCAGTACTTC.

This clone was observed a single time. The V and J genes are TRBV2 and TRBJ1-2; D gene unclear. V lost 7 bases and J lost 4, with 16 bases in between. The germline gives CDR1 SNHLY, CDR2 FYNNEI. The CDR3 is 14 amino acids. CDR3 in DNA: TGTGCCAGCACAGGCTTCACCGGCGTCTATGGCTACACCTTC. Its protein product is CASTGFTGVYGYTF.

The chain is built from TRBV7-2 and TRBJ2-5, with TRBD1 as a possible D gene (5 bases). V lost 6 bases to trimming and J lost 1 base, with 12 bases between them. Looked up from germline, CDR1 is SGHTA and CDR2 is FQGNSA. This CDR3 has 14 amino acids. The CDR3 loop is CASRPTGIQETQYF. The DNA for the CDR3 is TGTGCCAGCAGACCTACAGGAATCCAAGAGACCCAGTACTTC.

This clone showed up just once. CDR3 in amino acids: CASSARQAIIAKNIQYF. The CDR3 nucleotides read TGTGCCAGTAGTGCCCGACAGGCGATTATAGCCAAAAACATTCAGTACTTC. This chain uses TRBV19 with TRBJ2-4; TRBD1 is a possible D gene (6 bases). The CDR3 covers 17 residues. Germline CDR1 and CDR2: LNHDA and SQIVND (reference sequence). With 5 bases removed from V and 0 bases from J, the gap between germline ends came to 17 bases.

This chain connects TRBV7-2 to TRBJ2-1; tentatively, D is TRBD2 (5 bases). Germline V gene data show CDR1 as SGHTA and CDR2 as FQGNSA. This CDR3 has 17 amino acids. The V gene lost 1 base and the J gene lost 4 bases, with 17 bases spanning the gap. The CDR3 DNA reads as TGTGCCAGCAGCTTAGGTCTCTCACCCACTAGATACAATGAGCAGTTCTTC. Translation: CASSLGLSPTRYNEQFF.